A selection of T cell receptor beta chains follows, all from one sample in a study of T cell clonotyping in hematopoietic cell transplantation. Using immunoSEQ multiplex PCR, the repertoire was profiled, and TCRdb retains in-frame clones only, with some absent. This table holds around 7,000 clones, about 86% found once. Here the sequenced sample was peripheral blood mononuclear cells, taken before stem cell transplant. The receptors come from a man aged 25-45 years with acute myeloid leukemia. Some clones in this sample may be carry-over from other donors' samples. Both conserved end residues are part of each CDR3. The D gene is left open where the match is weak. A clone size is listed for some rows: how often the clone was seen (once, few, many), or a class if it is expanded.

len	v_gene	d_gene	j_gene	abundance	CDR3nt	CDR3aa
15	TRBV27	NA	TRBJ2-1	NA	TGTGCCAGCAATTACGGGGGAGCGTGGTTCAATGAGCAGTTCTTC	CASNYGGAWFNEQFF
12	TRBV7-3	NA	TRBJ2-1	NA	TGTGCCAGCAGCTACGGTAACAATGAGCAGTTCTTC	CASSYGNNEQFF
13	TRBV19	TRBD1	TRBJ2-7	NA	TGTGCCAGTAGTGGGGGACAGAACTACGAGCAGTACTTC	CASSGGQNYEQYF
11	TRBV6-6	NA	TRBJ2-2	NA	TGTGCCAGCAGTTACGCGGGGGAGCTGTTTTTT	CASSYAGELFF
16	TRBV15	TRBD1	TRBJ2-1	NA	TGTGCCACCAGCAGAGCCCCGGGACAGGGGTACAATGAGCAGTTCTTC	CATSRAPGQGYNEQFF
15	TRBV6-4	TRBD1	TRBJ2-5	once	TGTGCCAGCAGTGACGGTGTAGGGGGCATCGAGACCCAGTACTTC	CASSDGVGGIETQYF
15	TRBV5-8	TRBD1	TRBJ2-7	NA	TGTGCCAGCAGCCGCACCGGGACAGGATTCTACGAGCAGTACTTC	CASSRTGTGFYEQYF
15	TRBV19	NA	TRBJ2-7	NA	TGTGCCAGCGCACGACTCGCCGGGATTTCCTACGAGCAGTACTTC	CASARLAGISYEQYF
12	TRBV5-4	NA	TRBJ1-2	NA	TGTGCCAGCAGCCCTGATAACTATGGCTACACCTTC	CASSPDNYGYTF
12	TRBV30	NA	TRBJ1-5	NA	TGTGCCTTCAGGGCTGGCAATCAGCCCCAGCATTTT	CAFRAGNQPQHF
14	TRBV30	TRBD2	TRBJ2-7	NA	TGTGCCTGGGCCCGGGGGGGGCCCGCCTACGAGCAGTACTTC	CAWARGGPAYEQYF
14	TRBV6-4	NA	TRBJ2-3	NA	TGTGCCAGCAGTGACAGCTCAGGGGCAGATACGCAGTATTTT	CASSDSSGADTQYF
14	TRBV7-2	TRBD1	TRBJ2-5	NA	TGTGCCAGCAGCCAGGGGGTCTCGGCAGGGACCCAGTACTTC	CASSQGVSAGTQYF
12	TRBV5-1	TRBD1	TRBJ2-7	NA	TGCGCCAGCAGTCAGGGGGCAAACGAGCAGTACTTC	CASSQGANEQYF
14	TRBV29-1	NA	TRBJ2-7	NA	TGCAGCGTTGAAGCTATCCCGGGCTCCTACGAGCAGTACTTC	CSVEAIPGSYEQYF
14	TRBV19	TRBD1	TRBJ1-2	NA	TGTGCCAGTAGTAATCCGACAGGGGTAAATGGCTACACCTTC	CASSNPTGVNGYTF
14	TRBV7-2	NA	TRBJ1-1	NA	TGTGCCAGCAGCTTAGCGGGGGTTAGAACTGAAGCTTTCTTT	CASSLAGVRTEAFF
12	TRBV30	NA	TRBJ1-1	NA	TGTGCCTGGAGACCCCCTTCCCTGAGGGCTTTCTTT	CAWRPPSLRAFF
13	TRBV30	NA	TRBJ2-5	NA	TGTGCCTGGAGTGTACGACCTCGAGAGACCCAGTACTTC	CAWSVRPRETQYF
13	TRBV6-1	TRBD1	TRBJ1-4	NA	TGTGCCAGCAGTAAACTCCCGGGACAGGGACTGTTTTTT	CASSKLPGQGLFF
14	TRBV6-5	NA	TRBJ2-7	NA	TGTGCCAGCAGTTACTCAGGCCGAGCCTACGAGCAGTACTTC	CASSYSGRAYEQYF
15	TRBV5-6	NA	TRBJ2-1	NA	TGTGCCAGCGGACTGAGACAGGCCGGGTCCAATGAGCAGTTCTTC	CASGLRQAGSNEQFF
15	TRBV6-1	NA	TRBJ2-1	NA	TGTGCCAGCAGTGTAGGGAGTTCCTCCTACAATGAGCAGTTCTTC	CASSVGSSSYNEQFF
16	TRBV19	TRBD2	TRBJ2-5	NA	TGTGCCAGTAGTATAGGCCTAGCGGGAGCAGTGGAGACCCAGTACTTC	CASSIGLAGAVETQYF
15	TRBV5-4	NA	TRBJ1-1	NA	TGTGCCAGCAGCTTGGATCCAGATAGGAACACTGAAGCTTTCTTT	CASSLDPDRNTEAFF
18	TRBV11-1	TRBD2	TRBJ2-1	NA	TGTGCCAGCAGCTCGGGAGCGGTTTTAGGACTAGGTGCCTATGAGCAGTTCTTC	CASSSGAVLGLGAYEQFF
16	TRBV7-2	TRBD1	TRBJ2-5	NA	TGTGCCAGCAGCTTTTTAGGGACAGGGTGGGGGGAGACCCAGTACTTC	CASSFLGTGWGETQYF
15	TRBV6-5	NA	TRBJ1-2	NA	TGTGCCAGCAGTTACTTGGGGGGCAGCCAGCAGGGCTACACCTTC	CASSYLGGSQQGYTF
15	TRBV28	TRBD1	TRBJ2-5	NA	TGTGCCAGCAGTTTGGCGGGGACAGGGAGGGAGACCCAGTACTTC	CASSLAGTGRETQYF
17	TRBV11-3	NA	TRBJ2-7	NA	TGTGCCAGCAGCTTAGTAGAGGGAGGACAGGCTCACTACGAGCAGTACTTC	CASSLVEGGQAHYEQYF
17	TRBV4-3	TRBD2	TRBJ2-2	NA	TGCGCCAGCAGCCAAGATGGGGAGGGCCCGAACACTGGGGAGCTGTTTTTT	CASSQDGEGPNTGELFF
15	TRBV28	TRBD1	TRBJ2-7	NA	TGTGCCAGCAGTCCGCCGGACAGGCCCTCCTACGAGCAGTACTTC	CASSPPDRPSYEQYF
18	TRBV4-2	NA	TRBJ2-1	NA	TGTGCCAGCAGCCAAGGTATGATGGTACAAAGCTCCTACAATGAGCAGTTCTTC	CASSQGMMVQSSYNEQFF
12	TRBV28	NA	TRBJ2-7	NA	TGTGCCAGCAGTTCAACAGGGTACGAGCAGTACTTC	CASSSTGYEQYF
17	TRBV28	TRBD2	TRBJ2-3	NA	TGTGCCAGCCGGGGACTTGGGACTAGCGGCAGCACAGATACGCAGTATTTT	CASRGLGTSGSTDTQYF
16	TRBV18	TRBD2	TRBJ2-7	NA	TGTGCCACCCAGAAATACCCTCAAGCGGGGATCTACGAGCAGTACTTC	CATQKYPQAGIYEQYF
13	TRBV30	NA	TRBJ2-5	NA	TGTGCCTGTTCCCCTATTGGGGGGGAGACCCAGTACTTC	CACSPIGGETQYF
16	TRBV27	TRBD2	TRBJ2-7	NA	TGTGCCAGCAGACCACTAGCGGGAGCCGTCTTGAACGAGCAGTACTTC	CASRPLAGAVLNEQYF
14	TRBV30	TRBD2	TRBJ2-1	NA	TGTGCCGGGACCACTAGCGGGATCTACAATGAGCAGTTCTTC	CAGTTSGIYNEQFF
12	TRBV11-1	NA	TRBJ1-1	few	TGTGCCCGGGGGTGGGGAAACACTGAAGCTTTCTTT	CARGWGNTEAFF
15	TRBV6-1	TRBD2	TRBJ2-5	NA	TGTGCCAGCAGTGAACTAGCGGGAGGGCCAGAGACCCAGTACTTC	CASSELAGGPETQYF
15	TRBV7-9	NA	TRBJ1-5	NA	TGTGCCAGCAGCTTAGGGGGGTATAGCAATCAGCCCCAGCATTTT	CASSLGGYSNQPQHF
12	TRBV5-8	NA	TRBJ2-1	NA	TGTGCCAGCAGCTTTGAATACAATGAGCAGTTCTTC	CASSFEYNEQFF
16	TRBV12-5	TRBD2	TRBJ2-3	once	TGTGCTAGTGGTTTCATAGCGGGAGACGGCACAGATACGCAGTATTTT	CASGFIAGDGTDTQYF
15	TRBV15	NA	TRBJ1-1	NA	TGTGCCACCAGCAGAGATTTGGTTCAGGGCACTGAAGCTTTCTTT	CATSRDLVQGTEAFF
16	TRBV2	NA	TRBJ2-5	NA	TGTGCCAGCAGTGATAACGGGAATGTGGGTCTGGAGACCCAGTACTTC	CASSDNGNVGLETQYF
15	TRBV27	TRBD2	TRBJ2-1	NA	TGTGCCAGCAGTTTCACTAGCGGGAGGGCCGCTGAGCAGTTCTTC	CASSFTSGRAAEQFF
14	TRBV7-2	TRBD1	TRBJ2-5	NA	TGTGCCAGCAGCAACTTGGGACAGCAAGAGACCCAGTACTTC	CASSNLGQQETQYF
15	TRBV7-2	NA	TRBJ2-7	NA	TGTGCCAGCAGCCCGGCGCGACAGCTCTCCTACGAGCAGTACTTC	CASSPARQLSYEQYF